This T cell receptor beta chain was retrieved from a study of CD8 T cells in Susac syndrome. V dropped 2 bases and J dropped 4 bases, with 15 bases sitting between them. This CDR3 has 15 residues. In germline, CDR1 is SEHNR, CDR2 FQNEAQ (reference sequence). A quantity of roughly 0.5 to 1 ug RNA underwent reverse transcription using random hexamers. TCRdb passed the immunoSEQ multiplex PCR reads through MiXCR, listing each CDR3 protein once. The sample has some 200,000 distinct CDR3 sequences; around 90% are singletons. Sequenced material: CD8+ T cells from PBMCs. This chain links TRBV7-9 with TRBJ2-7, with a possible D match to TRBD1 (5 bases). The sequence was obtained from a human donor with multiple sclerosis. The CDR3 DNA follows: TGTGCCAGCAGCTTATTAGAAGGGGATCCTTACGAGCAGTACTTC. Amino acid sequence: CASSLLEGDPYEQYF.